These T cell receptor beta chains were read from a single sample in a study of CD8 T cells in ankylosing spondylitis. One entry per CDR3 protein, called by TCRdb with MiXCR from the 5' RACE reads. The sample lists about 250,000 distinct CDR3 sequences; 24% were seen once. Sequenced sample: blood, either unsorted or a sorted T cell fraction (not recorded which). These receptors all stem from a male donor with ankylosing spondylitis or in good health (not recorded which). Both conserved end residues are part of each CDR3. The order of the fields is D gene, clone size, V gene, J gene, CDR3 protein, CDR3 DNA. The D gene is left open where the match is weak. Clone size, where shown, is once, few, many, or a class for clones that have expanded.

d_call: TRBD1; clone_size: many; v_call: TRBV11-2; j_call: TRBJ2-6; cdr3_aa: CASRGGQATSGANVLTF; cdr3_nt: TGTGCCAGCAGGGGGGGACAGGCGACATCTGGGGCCAACGTCCTGACTTTC
d_call: TRBD2; clone_size: few; v_call: TRBV20-1; j_call: TRBJ2-7; cdr3_aa: CCARDHLAGGGTYEQYF; cdr3_nt: TGCTGTGCTAGAGATCACCTAGCGGGGGGAGGTACCTACGAGCAGTACTTC
d_call: TRBD1; clone_size: many; v_call: TRBV20-1; j_call: TRBJ2-2; cdr3_aa: CSAKHPGQWTGELFF; cdr3_nt: TGCAGTGCAAAACATCCGGGACAGTGGACCGGGGAGCTGTTTTTT
d_call: .; clone_size: .; v_call: TRBV18; j_call: TRBJ2-4; cdr3_aa: CASSPPLQAKNIQYF; cdr3_nt: TGTGCCAGCTCACCACCGCTTCAAGCCAAAAACATTCAGTACTTC
d_call: .; clone_size: .; v_call: TRBV20-1; j_call: TRBJ2-5; cdr3_aa: CSARGGRGRLETQYF; cdr3_nt: TGCAGTGCTAGGGGGGGAAGGGGGCGGTTGGAGACCCAGTACTTC
d_call: .; clone_size: .; v_call: TRBV27; j_call: TRBJ2-3; cdr3_aa: CARGRTDTQYF; cdr3_nt: TGTGCCAGGGGGCGCACAGATACGCAGTATTTT
d_call: .; clone_size: few; v_call: TRBV20-1; j_call: TRBJ2-3; cdr3_aa: CSARDFGPGADTQYF; cdr3_nt: TGCAGTGCTAGAGATTTTGGCCCGGGGGCAGATACGCAGTATTTT
d_call: .; clone_size: many; v_call: TRBV12-3/TRBV12-4; j_call: TRBJ2-1; cdr3_aa: CASSLVGATTYNEQFF; cdr3_nt: TGTGCCAGCAGTTTGGTGGGGGCCACCACCTACAATGAGCAGTTCTTC
d_call: .; clone_size: .; v_call: TRBV19; j_call: TRBJ1-2; cdr3_aa: CARNEWGRGVVYGYTF; cdr3_nt: TGTGCCAGAAACGAATGGGGCAGGGGTGTGGTCTATGGCTACACCTTC
d_call: .; clone_size: .; v_call: TRBV5-1; j_call: TRBJ2-3; cdr3_aa: CASSFLDSFTDTQYF; cdr3_nt: TGCGCCAGCAGCTTCCTTGACAGCTTCACAGATACGCAGTATTTT
d_call: .; clone_size: .; v_call: TRBV12-3/TRBV12-4; j_call: TRBJ2-7; cdr3_aa: CASSLPGPVQYF; cdr3_nt: TGTGCCAGCAGTTTACCGGGCCCGGTGCAGTACTTC
d_call: .; clone_size: .; v_call: TRBV2; j_call: TRBJ2-5; cdr3_aa: CASMQGQAKGTQYF; cdr3_nt: TGTGCCAGCATGCAGGGGCAGGCGAAGGGGACCCAGTACTTC
d_call: .; clone_size: few; v_call: TRBV20-1; j_call: TRBJ2-5; cdr3_aa: CSARGGALAETQYF; cdr3_nt: TGCAGTGCCAGGGGCGGGGCCCTAGCAGAGACCCAGTACTTC
d_call: .; clone_size: many; v_call: TRBV5-5; j_call: TRBJ1-6; cdr3_aa: CASSSREENSPLHF; cdr3_nt: TGTGCCAGCAGCTCCCGGGAAGAAAATTCACCCCTCCACTTT
d_call: TRBD1; clone_size: many; v_call: TRBV20-1; j_call: TRBJ2-5; cdr3_aa: CSARGPGSQETQYF; cdr3_nt: TGCAGTGCAAGGGGGCCCGGATCACAAGAGACCCAGTACTTC
d_call: .; clone_size: many; v_call: TRBV7-6; j_call: TRBJ1-1; cdr3_aa: CASSSQENTEAFF; cdr3_nt: TGTGCCAGCAGCTCCCAGGAGAACACTGAAGCTTTCTTT